This T cell receptor (beta chain) was obtained from a study of OX40 agonist ivuxolimab in advanced cancers. Across the whole study: Ivuxolimab was administered intravenously to patients at 0.01 to 10 mg/kg every 2 weeks.

About this clone: The antigen is unknown.

Study observations and caveats: With doses of 0.1 to 3.0 mg/kg, CD4+ and CD8+ blood T cells had undergone clonal expansion by week 6. Relatively little clonal expansion, among the lowest observed, appeared in partial responders at 0.1-3.0 mg/kg.

There are 13 residues in the CDR3. CDR1 SGHTA and CDR2 FQGNSA come from the germline V gene. Trimming pared 0 bases from V and 4 bases from J, leaving 6 bases between. Assay used: immunoSEQ multiplex PCR; TCRdb lists only in-frame clones, some missing. Among more than 30,000 clones listed, approximately 86% were seen once. Sequencing was performed on CD4+ or CD8+ T cells sorted from blood, taken in a trial of the OX40 agonist ivuxolimab. The genes are TRBV7-2 and TRBJ1-2, with D unclear. The sequence came from an adult with an advanced solid tumor such as melanoma, head and neck, liver or kidney cancer. The CDR3 sequence: CASSLAGFYGYTF. The CDR3, as DNA: TGTGCCAGCAGCTTAGCAGGTTTCTATGGCTACACCTTC.